The 16 T cell receptor beta chains given below trace back to one sample, sequenced in a study of CD8+ T cells in alopecia areata. Sequencing templates came from extracted RNA that was reverse transcribed into cDNA. TCRdb keeps only in-frame clones here, not all; method: immunoSEQ multiplex PCR. The sample records 65,000 to 75,000 clones, 45% to 55% being singletons. Sample: CD8+ T cells sorted from blood, taken at week 0. The receptors come from a human donor with alopecia areata.

This clone turned up a few times. Only one base separates this from a far larger clonotype, so it likely reflects a read error. This specimen includes other DNA sequences encoding the same CDR3. The chain joins TRBV9 to TRBJ1-5, with a possible D match to TRBD1 (6 bases). Germline V CDR1 and CDR2: SGDLS, YYNGEE. The CDR3 consists of 14 residues. CDR3: CASSGGGSNQPQHF. The DNA for the CDR3 is TGCGCCAGCAGCGGGGGGGGCAGCAATCAGCCCCAGCATTTT.

Only a few counts were recorded for this clone. The chain recombines TRBV9 with TRBJ2-5; TRBD1 or TRBD2 may be the D gene (5 bases each). Trimming stripped 4 bases from V and 4 bases from J, with 29 bases between. CDR1 and CDR2 from the germline V gene are SGDLS and YYNGEE. The CDR3 loop spans 19 amino acids. The CDR3 sequence: CASSHNSRTTEGRGETQYF. In DNA form, the CDR3 reads TGTGCCAGCAGCCATAATTCTAGGACAACCGAGGGCCGTGGAGAGACCCAGTACTTC. Using reference TRBV9 and TRBJ2-5 for the parts outside the CDR3, the full variable domain is DSGVTQTPKHLITATGQRVTLRCSPRSGDLSVYWYQQSLDQGLQFLIQYYNGEERAKGNILERFSAQQFPDLHSELNLSSLELGDSALYFCASSHNSRTTEGRGETQYFGPGTRLLVL.

The rearrangement joins TRBV29-1 to TRBJ2-7; TRBD2 is a possible D gene (5 bases). Trimming stripped 7 bases from V and 5 bases from J, with 18 bases between. This CDR3 has 13 amino acids. The germline CDR1 and CDR2 sequences are SQVTM and ANQGSEA. The CDR3 nucleotides read TGCAGCGCCCGGGTGGGCCTCGGGAACGAGCAGTACTTC. Encoded protein: CSARVGLGNEQYF.

The rearrangement links TRBV19 to TRBJ2-1; D gene unclear. Trimming left V 1 base short and J 8 bases short, with 9 bases between. Germline V gives CDR1 LNHDA, CDR2 SQIVND (reference sequence). This CDR3 is built from 13 residues. Here the CDR3 reads CASSIGGSDEQFF. CDR3 DNA: TGTGCCAGTAGTATAGGTGGCAGCGATGAGCAGTTCTTC.

This clone showed up just a few times. V is TRBV7-2 and J is TRBJ2-4; 8 bases line up with TRBD1. The CDR3 length is 14 residues. The junction had 3 bases not matched to a gene; V was cut back by 4 bases and J by 4 bases. Germline values: CDR1 SGHTA, CDR2 FQGNSA. Here the CDR3 reads CASSSGTGKNIQYF. CDR3 nucleotide sequence: TGTGCCAGCAGCTCCGGGACAGGAAAAAACATTCAGTACTTC.

The chain joins TRBV27 to TRBJ2-5; D not certain. Trimming removed 3 bases from V and 4 bases from J, with 12 bases in between. The germline V gene encodes CDR1 MNHEY and CDR2 SMNVEV (reference sequence). The CDR3 runs to 14 residues. CDR3 in amino acids: CASSFRNSVETQYF. CDR3 DNA: TGTGCCAGCAGTTTTCGGAACTCGGTAGAGACCCAGTACTTC.

In DNA, the CDR3 is TGTGCCAGCAGCCCCTGGTTGGTGAACACCGGGGAGCTGTTTTTT. As protein: CASSPWLVNTGELFF. V and J are TRBV11-2 and TRBJ2-2; D gene uncertain. Trimming pared 5 bases from V and 1 base from J, leaving 11 bases between. The CDR3 runs to 15 residues. The V gene's germline CDR1 is SGHAT and CDR2 FQNNGV.

The chain joins TRBV30 to TRBJ1-1, with D perhaps matching TRBD1 (5 bases). Germline V gene data show CDR1 as GTSNPN and CDR2 as SVGIG (reference sequence). This CDR3 is built from 13 residues. Trimming removed 0 bases from V and 1 base from J, with 6 bases in between. This CDR3 is CAWSVGGNTEAFF. In DNA, the CDR3 is TGTGCCTGGAGTGTCGGGGGGAACACTGAAGCTTTCTTT.

As for this clone: Other nucleotide sequences in the sample specify the same CDR3. This chain joins TRBV27 and TRBJ2-6, with D uncertain. The CDR3 has 12 amino acids. V was pared by 7 bases and J by 4 bases, with 5 bases between. Germline V gives CDR1 MNHEY, CDR2 SMNVEV (reference sequence). The CDR3 reads CASTTGANVLTF. CDR3 in DNA: TGTGCCAGCACGACAGGGGCCAACGTCCTGACTTTC.

In this sample, this clone turned up a few times. The CDR3 is CASSQEMGQSNQPQHF. The CDR3 DNA reads as TGTGCCAGCAGCCAAGAGATGGGTCAGAGCAATCAGCCCCAGCATTTT. The gene calls are TRBV4-2 and TRBJ1-5; D is unresolved. The germline CDR1 and CDR2 sequences are LGHNA and YNFKEQ. The V and J ends lost 0 bases and 1 base respectively, with 10 bases between them. The length of the CDR3 is 16 residues.

This clone showed up just once. This chain joins TRBV4-1 and TRBJ2-7, with TRBD1 matching over 7 bases. Germline loops: CDR1 MGHRA, CDR2 YSYEKL. CDR3 size: 19 residues. The V and J ends lost 4 bases and 4 bases, in that order; junction bases with no gene match: 22. The CDR3 region is CASSPGHRGPSGTVYEQYF. The CDR3 DNA follows: TGCGCCAGCAGCCCCGGCCACAGGGGACCGAGCGGAACAGTGTACGAGCAGTACTTC.

V and J are TRBV27 and TRBJ2-6; D is perhaps TRBD1 (5 bases). This CDR3 spans 18 amino acids. V dropped 5 bases and J dropped 0 bases, with 17 bases sitting between them. CDR1 MNHEY and CDR2 SMNVEV come from the germline V gene (reference sequence). The CDR3 reads CASSPREADLSGANVLTF. In DNA, the CDR3 is TGTGCCAGCAGTCCCAGGGAAGCCGACCTCTCTGGGGCCAACGTCCTGACTTTC.

In this sample, this clone turned up once. This chain joins TRBV15 and TRBJ2-1; D remains unclear. Trimming pared 5 bases from V and 4 bases from J, leaving 9 bases between. The CDR3 length is 13 residues. Germline loops: CDR1 LNHNV, CDR2 YYDKDF (reference sequence). CDR3 DNA sequence: TGTGCCACCAGCCTCAGAGAGTACAATGAGCAGTTCTTC. This sequence encodes CATSLREYNEQFF.

The gene calls are TRBV30 and TRBJ2-2; D gene unclear. CDR1 is GTSNPN and CDR2 is SVGIG in the germline V gene (reference sequence). V lost 0 bases and J 7 bases, leaving 6 bases between the germline ends. The CDR3 length is 12 residues. CDR3 sequence: CAWSVVGGELFF. As DNA, the CDR3 is TGTGCCTGGAGTGTCGTCGGCGGGGAGCTGTTTTTT.

V usage is TRBV29-1 and J usage is TRBJ2-2; D may be TRBD1 (5 bases). From germline, CDR1 is SQVTM and CDR2 ANQGSEA. Trimming removed 6 bases from V and 5 bases from J, with 13 bases in between. This CDR3 contains 13 residues. The CDR3 loop is CSVERGETGELFF. The CDR3 coding sequence is TGCAGCGTGGAAAGGGGTGAAACCGGGGAGCTGTTTTTT.

This sequence joins TRBV19 and TRBJ2-7; TRBD1 aligns across 8 bases. Germline values: CDR1 LNHDA, CDR2 SQIVND (reference sequence). With V trimmed by 4 bases and J by 11 bases, 4 bases remained unmatched. This CDR3 spans 11 amino acids. CDR3 residues: CASSTGQGKYF. The CDR3 bases are TGTGCCAGTAGTACCGGACAGGGCAAGTACTTC.